These 27 T cell receptor beta chains share one sample of origin, sequenced in a study of tumor-infiltrating lymphocytes in glioblastoma multiforme. TCRB libraries came from RNA via three nested multiplex PCR rounds. TCRdb fed the multiplex PCR reads into MiXCR, producing one record per CDR3 protein. This table holds about 12,000 distinct CDR3 sequences, around 70% found once. Sequencing was performed on brain tumor tissue. The receptors come from a male donor with glioblastoma.

Details on this clonotype: The junction does not match germline at one end; this may be a read error. This chain joins TRBV20-1 and TRBJ2-4, with D perhaps matching TRBD1 or TRBD2 (5 bases each). From germline, CDR1 is DFQATT and CDR2 SNEGSKA (reference sequence). The CDR3 contains 19 residues. CDR3 DNA: TGCAATGCTAGGGACCCGGACAAGGGGATTCGGAAAGCCAAAAACATTCAGTACTTC. Its protein product is CNARDPDKGIRKAKNIQYF.

This chain links TRBV7-9 with TRBJ1-1; perhaps TRBD1 as D (5 bases). Looked up from germline, CDR1 is SEHNR and CDR2 is FQNEAQ (reference sequence). The CDR3 has 15 residues. V shed 3 bases and J shed 3 bases, with 14 bases lying between them. CDR3: CASSFPNPGHTEAFF. DNA of the CDR3: TGTGCCAGCAGCTTCCCGAATCCGGGGCACACTGAAGCTTTCTTT.

This clonotype was found a few times. This may arise from a read error, as a much more abundant clone is one base away. The chain carries TRBV10-3 and TRBJ2-1; D is unclear. The germline CDR1 and CDR2 sequences are ENHRY and SYGVKD. The CDR3 contains 14 residues. Trimming stripped 10 bases from V and 0 bases from J, with 13 bases between. The CDR3 here is CATRSGFSYNEQFF. In DNA form, the CDR3 reads TGTGCCACCCGTTCGGGCTTCTCCTACAATGAGCAGTTCTTC.

Concerning this clonotype: A read error is likely, as this CDR3 ends without the conserved phenylalanine or tryptophan. The chain recombines TRBV4-1 with TRBJ1-6, with D unclear. V lost 8 bases and J lost 12, with 23 bases in between. Germline CDR1 reads MGHRA; CDR2 reads YSYEKL. The CDR3 loop spans 15 amino acids. CDR3 bases: TGCGCCAGCCAAAACCTGGCATGTGGGGTTTTACCCCTCCACCTT. Residues: CASQNLACGVLPLHL.

The V and J genes are TRBV6-1 and TRBJ2-1, with D possibly being TRBD2 (6 bases). The germline V and J ends were trimmed by 6 bases and 9 bases, with 18 bases remaining between them. The CDR3 covers 14 residues. CDR1 MNHNS and CDR2 SASEGT come from the germline V gene. In nucleotides, the CDR3 is TGTGCCAGCAGGCGAGCGTCCAACGGGGGTGAGCAGTTCTTC. Translating gives CASRRASNGGEQFF.

Note on this clonotype: This may be a read error: a much more frequent sequence differs by one nucleotide. The chain has TRBV2 and TRBJ2-5, with unresolved D. Germline-derived CDR1 and CDR2 are SNHLY and FYNNEI. V shed 6 bases and J shed 7 bases, with 15 bases lying between them. The CDR3 sequence is 13 residues long. Here the CDR3 reads CASRIVADPTQYF. The CDR3 bases are TGTGCCAGCAGGATTGTGGCGGATCCGACCCAGTACTTC.

This clonotype was observed a single time. The chain uses TRBV11-3 and TRBJ2-2; possibly TRBD2 for D (5 bases). The CDR3 length is 15 residues. Germline V gene lookup returns CDR1 SGHNT and CDR2 YENEEA. V was trimmed by 2 bases and J by 6 bases, leaving 13 bases between them. DNA for the CDR3: TGTGCCAGCAGCTTATACGGGGTTAGAGCCGGGGAGCTGTTTTTT. Amino acid sequence: CASSLYGVRAGELFF.

This chain links TRBV18 with TRBJ2-6; D is possibly TRBD1 (5 bases). Germline V lookup: CDR1 KGHSH, CDR2 LQKENI. The CDR3 contains 20 residues. Trimming removed 0 bases at V and 0 bases at J, with 18 bases between. Here the CDR3 reads CASSPPSYNHQGSGANVLTF. CDR3 sequence (DNA): TGTGCCAGCTCACCACCTTCTTACAATCATCAGGGCTCTGGGGCCAACGTCCTGACTTTC.

The chain uses TRBV11-2 and TRBJ2-5, with D possibly being TRBD2 (5 bases). CDR3 size: 14 residues. Germline assignment: CDR1 SGHAT and CDR2 FQNNGV. Deletions cut 5 bases from V and 1 base from J, with 11 bases between. CDR3 loop: CASSPTITQETQYF. The CDR3 region has the DNA TGTGCCAGCAGCCCGACTATTACCCAAGAGACCCAGTACTTC.

This clonotype occurred a few times. The chain links TRBV10-2 to TRBJ2-4; D ambiguous. The CDR3 is 11 amino acids. In germline, CDR1 is WSHSY, CDR2 SAAADI. The V and J ends lost 3 bases and 10 bases respectively, with 7 bases between them. The CDR3 loop is CASSEAQIQYF. CDR3 coding DNA: TGCGCCAGCAGTGAAGCGCAGATTCAGTACTTC.

V and J are TRBV6-6 and TRBJ1-1; D gene unclear. Germline V lookup: CDR1 MNHNY, CDR2 SVGAGI (reference sequence). V was shortened by 6 bases and J by 0 bases, with 11 bases between the two germline ends. The CDR3 is 14 residues long. CDR3 sequence: CASSGEGVNTEAFF. For the CDR3, the DNA is TGTGCCAGCAGCGGGGAGGGTGTGAACACTGAAGCTTTCTTT.

To note about this clonotype: The junction departs from germline at one end; a sequencing error may be responsible. This chain joins TRBV6-6 and TRBJ2-4, with 12 nucleotides matching TRBD1. CDR3 length: 19 amino acids. The germline gives CDR1 MNHNY, CDR2 SVGAGI (reference sequence). DNA for the CDR3: TGTGCCAGCGGTTACTCGAAGGGACAGGGGGCGCAGGCCAAAAGCATTCAGTACTTC. This gives the protein CASGYSKGQGAQAKSIQYF.

The rearrangement links TRBV20-1 to TRBJ2-1, with 11 bases identical to TRBD2. This CDR3 is 16 amino acids long. Germline CDR1 reads DFQATT; CDR2 reads SNEGSKA (reference sequence). Losses at the gene ends were 4 bases for V and 1 base for J; bases not matched to a gene: 6. CDR3 amino acids: CSAKPTSGKSYNEQFF. The CDR3 DNA reads TGCAGTGCTAAGCCGACTAGCGGGAAGTCCTACAATGAGCAGTTCTTC.

The genes are TRBV29-1 and TRBJ1-4; D remains ambiguous. The length of the CDR3 is 14 residues. From germline, CDR1 is SQVTM and CDR2 ANQGSEA. Trimming removed 4 bases from V and 0 bases from J, with 9 bases in between. The CDR3 protein is CSVGDGATNEKLFF. The CDR3, as DNA: TGCAGCGTTGGCGATGGTGCAACTAATGAAAAACTGTTTTTT.

Comments on this clonotype: Its ends do not fully match the called genes, so a read error is possible. This chain connects TRBV4-1 to TRBJ1-1, with D perhaps TRBD1 (6 bases). CDR1 MGHRA and CDR2 YSYEKL come from the germline V gene. The CDR3 totals 15 residues. CDR3 sequence reads: CAGSPIGGFSTEAFF. The DNA for the CDR3 is TGCGCCGGCAGCCCAATTGGGGGCTTCAGTACTGAAGCTTTCTTT.

Of note for this clonotype: Lacking the conserved final phenylalanine or tryptophan, this CDR3 likely reflects a read error. It is unclear where the CDR3 begins or ends on the DNA, so no DNA is shown, and the CDR3 is as TCRdb lists it. V usage is TRBV5-1 and J usage is TRBJ1-5; the D segment call TRBD1 is taken from the table without a DNA check. Termini included, the CDR3 measures 13 amino acids. Germline loops: CDR1 SGHRS, CDR2 YFSETQ. CDR3 amino acids: CASSPRGNQPQHL.

In this sample, this clonotype turned up once. The rearrangement links TRBV29-1 to TRBJ1-6; 9 bases map to TRBD1. Losses at the gene ends were 5 bases for V and 14 bases for J; bases not matched to a gene: 10. This CDR3 has 13 amino acids. Germline CDR1 is SQVTM and CDR2 is ANQGSEA. In DNA, the CDR3 is TGCAGCGTTACCAGGGACAGGGAATCATCCCTCCACTTT. Its translation is CSVTRDRESSLHF.

This clonotype has more than one count but fewer than ten. An end of the junction does not agree with germline; a read error may underlie this. The chain employs TRBV20-1 and TRBJ2-5; D is perhaps TRBD2 (6 bases). From germline, CDR1 is DFQATT and CDR2 SNEGSKA (reference sequence). The CDR3 length is 15 residues. In DNA, the CDR3 is TGCAGTGCTAGAGAAGGTTCCAGGGAGGCAGAGACTCAGTACTTC. Residues: CSAREGSREAETQYF.

In regard to this clonotype: The final CDR3 position lacks the conserved phenylalanine or tryptophan, pointing to a likely read error. V usage is TRBV30 and J usage is TRBJ1-4; the match to TRBD1 covers 9 bases. Per germline, CDR1 GTSNPN and CDR2 SVGIG (reference sequence). The V gene end was trimmed by 2 bases and the J gene end by 8 bases; junction bases not matched to a gene: 6. The CDR3 sequence is 14 residues long. CDR3 residues: CAWSLGQGREKLFL. The CDR3 DNA sequence: TGTGCCTGGAGTCTCGGACAGGGGAGGGAAAAACTGTTTCTT.

This clonotype occurred many times. Possible read error: a much larger clone is one base away. The chain has TRBV29-1 and TRBJ2-5; no reliable D call. Germline CDR1 and CDR2: SQVTM and ANQGSEA. This CDR3 is 13 amino acids long. CDR3 nucleotide sequence: TGCGGCGTTTTATTGGGCGGTAGAGAGACCCAGTACTTC. Its translation: CGVLLGGRETQYF. The full variable domain, rest sourced from reference TRBV29-1 and TRBJ2-5, is SAVISQKPSRDICQRGTSLTIQCQVDSQVTMMFWYRQQPGQSLTLIATANQGSEATYESGFVIDKFPISRPNLTFSTLTVSNMSPEDSSIYLCGVLLGGRETQYFGPGTRLLVL.

At least ten counts were recorded for this clonotype. The V and J genes are TRBV30 and TRBJ2-6, with 10 nucleotides matching TRBD1. Per germline, CDR1 GTSNPN and CDR2 SVGIG (reference sequence). The CDR3 totals 14 residues. The DNA for the CDR3 is TGTGTGGGACAGGGGTTGACTGGGGCCAACGTCCTGACTTTC. Translating it yields CVGQGLTGANVLTF.

This clonotype was counted at least ten times. The DNA of the CDR3 is TGTGCCAGCAGCTTAACTCCAGCCGGTGACTACAACAATGAGCAGTTCTTC. Amino acids: CASSLTPAGDYNNEQFF. The V gene is TRBV7-3, the J gene TRBJ2-1, with a tentative D call TRBD2 (5 bases). V shed 0 bases and J shed 5 bases, with 17 bases lying between them. CDR3 length: 17 residues. The germline V gene encodes CDR1 SGHTA and CDR2 FQGTGA.

This clonotype was seen a handful of times. This chain links TRBV6-5 with TRBJ2-3, with no clear D. Germline V gene data show CDR1 as MNHEY and CDR2 as SVGAGI. The CDR3 loop spans 15 amino acids. V was trimmed by 6 bases and J by 2 bases, leaving 15 bases between them. This CDR3 is CASRPQAPTTDTQYF. Here the CDR3 DNA reads TGTGCCAGCAGACCCCAGGCCCCTACCACAGATACGCAGTATTTT.

Points on this clonotype: Because the CDR3 is missing its conserved closing phenylalanine or tryptophan, this is likely a read error. V usage is TRBV4-1 and J usage is TRBJ2-7; a weak D match, TRBD1 (5 bases). CDR1 and CDR2 from the germline V gene are MGHRA and YSYEKL. This CDR3 comprises 13 residues. CDR3 loop: CASSRQGRGEQYL. DNA of the CDR3: TGTGCCAGCAGCAGGCAGGGTAGGGGCGAGCAGTACTTA.

This clonotype was seen more than once but under ten times. Germline and junction disagree at one end, which may indicate a read error. V gene TRBV6-5 combines with J gene TRBJ1-2; TRBD1 aligns across 7 bases. This CDR3 has 14 residues. Germline lookup yields CDR1 MNHEY and CDR2 SVGAGI. CDR3 nucleotides: TGTTCCAGCAGGAGCTACAGGGGAGACCATGGCTACACCTTC. Residues: CSSRSYRGDHGYTF.

Notes on this clonotype: A junction boundary mismatches the germline segment, possibly from a read error. The chain couples TRBV29-1 to TRBJ2-7; TRBD1 agrees at 7 bases. Germline values: CDR1 SQVTM, CDR2 ANQGSEA. The CDR3 is 13 amino acids. The CDR3 nucleotides read TGCAGCGTTGGAAAATTAGGGGGCGGCGAGCAATACTTC. Translating it yields CSVGKLGGGEQYF.

This clonotype was seen more than once but under ten times. Without the conserved terminal phenylalanine or tryptophan, this CDR3 likely stems from a read error. This chain connects TRBV18 to TRBJ1-1, with D tentatively TRBD1 (5 bases). Trimming left V 3 bases short and J 7 bases short, with 21 bases between. Germline lookup yields CDR1 KGHSH and CDR2 LQKENI. The CDR3 is made up of 16 amino acids. The CDR3 here is CASSPTGGSREIEAFY. CDR3 coding DNA: TGTGCCAGCTCACCCACAGGAGGGTCGCGGGAGATTGAAGCTTTCTAT.